The next 8 T cell receptor beta chains were all read from a single sample in a study of shared clonotypes between healthy human individuals. Libraries were prepared by immunoSEQ multiplex PCR; TCRdb keeps only in-frame clonotypes and omits some of them. The sample records about 1.4 million clones, roughly 95% being singletons. Material: naive CD4+ T cells sorted from blood. Regarding subset: CD45RA+ positively selected. The receptors come from a man between 25 and 39 years old in good health.

The chain links TRBV4-3 to TRBJ2-3; TRBD1 might be the D (5 bases). Germline lookup yields CDR1 LGHNA and CDR2 YSLEER. The CDR3 length is 15 residues. Trimming removed 3 bases at V and 0 bases at J, with 10 bases between. CDR3 bases: TGCGCCAGCAGCCAGGGCAGGGCTAGCACAGATACGCAGTATTTT. This translates into CASSQGRASTDTQYF.

The V call is TRBV18, the J call TRBJ1-4, with 7 bases identical to TRBD1. This CDR3 is 15 amino acids long. J gave up 7 bases and V 4 bases, and 9 bases lay outside the gene matches. CDR1 KGHSH and CDR2 LQKENI come from the germline V gene. The CDR3 region has the DNA TGTGCCAGCTCACGAAGCTGGGACAGATCTGAAAAACTGTTTTTT. Residues: CASSRSWDRSEKLFF.

Details on this clone: The same CDR3 arises from other DNA sequences in this sample as well. The chain combines TRBV9 with TRBJ2-7; D remains ambiguous. This CDR3 is 14 amino acids long. Germline CDR1 is SGDLS and CDR2 is YYNGEE. Trimming removed 0 bases from V and 1 base from J, with 8 bases in between. Here the CDR3 DNA reads TGTGCCAGCAGCGTAGTTGGAGCTTCCTACGAGCAGTACTTC. It yields the protein CASSVVGASYEQYF.

This chain uses TRBV30 with TRBJ2-1, with 14 bases fitting TRBD2. The CDR3 has 17 amino acids. Losses at the gene ends were 1 base for V and 3 bases for J; bases not matched to a gene: 5. From germline, CDR1 is GTSNPN and CDR2 SVGIG (reference sequence). The CDR3 bases are TGTGCCTGGAGTGGAAGAGGGACTAGCGGGAGCTACAATGAGCAGTTCTTC. Translating gives CAWSGRGTSGSYNEQFF.

The J gene is TRBJ1-4, the V gene TRBV19; D remains ambiguous. Trimming took off 3 bases at V and 7 bases at J, with 18 bases between the two ends. The V gene's germline CDR1 is LNHDA and CDR2 SQIVND (reference sequence). This CDR3 comprises 16 residues. The CDR3 DNA follows: TGTGCCAGTAGTATGGGCCCTCGGCAAGCCCTTGAAAAACTGTTTTTT. It specifies CASSMGPRQALEKLFF. The whole variable domain, remainder taken from reference TRBV19 and TRBJ1-4, is DGGITQSPKYLFRKEGQNVTLSCEQNLNHDAMYWYRQDPGQGLRLIYYSQIVNDFQKGDIAEGYSVSREKKESFPLTVTSAQKNPTAFYLCASSMGPRQALEKLFFGSGTQLSVL.

The CDR3 region is CASSSGQGPDEQYF. The CDR3 DNA sequence: TGTGCCAGCAGCTCTGGGCAGGGCCCGGACGAGCAGTACTTC. The gene calls are TRBV5-6 and TRBJ2-7; tentatively, D is TRBD1 (5 bases). V dropped 3 bases and J dropped 5 bases, with 15 bases sitting between them. Germline V gene sequence: CDR1 SGHDT, CDR2 YYEEEE. This CDR3 has 14 amino acids. Complete variable domain (other parts from reference TRBV5-6 and TRBJ2-7): DAGVTQSPTHLIKTRGQQVTLRCSPKSGHDTVSWYQQALGQGPQFIFQYYEEEERQRGNFPDRFSGHQFPNYSSELNVNALLLGDSALYLCASSSGQGPDEQYFGPGTRLTVT.

Of note for this clone: The sample has other DNA sequences that encode this CDR3 too. This rearrangement joins TRBV5-1 to TRBJ2-7; D is undetermined. CDR3 length: 13 residues. Germline V CDR1 and CDR2: SGHRS, YFSETQ. V was pared by 0 bases and J by 1 base, with 5 bases between. The CDR3 nucleotides are TGCGCCAGCAGCTTGGATCTTTCCTACGAGCAGTACTTC. Amino acids: CASSLDLSYEQYF.

As for this clone: Distinct nucleotide sequences in the sample also encode this CDR3. The chain is built from TRBV19 and TRBJ1-5, with D possibly matching TRBD1 (6 bases). CDR3 length: 13 residues. Trimming took 3 bases from V and 4 from J, leaving 7 bases between them. CDR1 and CDR2 from the germline V gene are LNHDA and SQIVND (reference sequence). CDR3 DNA sequence: TGTGCCAGTAGTATTACAGGGAATCAGCCCCAGCATTTT. Translation gives CASSITGNQPQHF.